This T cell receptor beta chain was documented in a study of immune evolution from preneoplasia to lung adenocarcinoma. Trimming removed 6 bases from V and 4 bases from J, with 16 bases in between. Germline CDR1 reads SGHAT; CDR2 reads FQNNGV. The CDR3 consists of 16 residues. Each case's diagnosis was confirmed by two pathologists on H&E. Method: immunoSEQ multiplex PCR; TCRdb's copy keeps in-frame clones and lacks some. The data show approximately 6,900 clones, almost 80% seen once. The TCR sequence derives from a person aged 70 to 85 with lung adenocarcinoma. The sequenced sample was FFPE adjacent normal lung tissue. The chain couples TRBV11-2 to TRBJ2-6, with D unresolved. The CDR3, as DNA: TGTGCCAGCAGTTTACCCGGGCCCACCGGGGCCAACGTCCTGACTTTC. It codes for CASSLPGPTGANVLTF.